This T cell receptor beta chain was profiled in a study of blood T cell repertoires in COVID-19. Study-level background: Acute and convalescent COVID-19 samples came from the United States, Italy and Spain. PBMCs, B-cell-depleted T cells, or T cells were the source of the cDNA or gDNA that made up the material.

V shed 0 bases and J 1 base; nucleotides not matched to a gene: 3. This CDR3 is 16 amino acids long. From germline, CDR1 is SGDLS and CDR2 YYNGEE. Original data processing: Nucleated cell counts were estimated from reference gene primer amplification. TCRdb's copy holds only in-frame clones and misses some; the assay was immunoSEQ multiplex PCR. The DNA gave D and trimming, while V, J and clone size come from that table. This table holds 110,000 or so clones, roughly 82% found once. The specimen was peripheral blood. The V call is TRBV9, the J call TRBJ2-3; 9 bases are a match to TRBD2. The receptor was derived from a woman aged 35 to 49 with acute or convalescent COVID-19. The CDR3 sequence: CASSVGGGAGTDTQYF. CDR3 DNA: TGTGCCAGCAGCGTAGGCGGGGGGGCCGGCACAGATACGCAGTATTTT.